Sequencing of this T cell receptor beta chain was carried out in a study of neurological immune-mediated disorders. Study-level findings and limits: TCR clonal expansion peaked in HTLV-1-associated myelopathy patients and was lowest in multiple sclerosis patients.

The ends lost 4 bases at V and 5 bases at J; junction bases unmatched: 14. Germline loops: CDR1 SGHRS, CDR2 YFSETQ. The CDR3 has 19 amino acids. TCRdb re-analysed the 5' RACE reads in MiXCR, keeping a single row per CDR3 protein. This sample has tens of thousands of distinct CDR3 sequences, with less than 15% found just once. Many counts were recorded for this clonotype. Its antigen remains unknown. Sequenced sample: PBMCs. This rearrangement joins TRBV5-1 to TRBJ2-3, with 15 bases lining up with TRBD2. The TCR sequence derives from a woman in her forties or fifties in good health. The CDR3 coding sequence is TGCGCCAGCAGCCCATTACGACTGGGACTAGCGGGAGGTGTAGATACGCAGTATTTT. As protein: CASSPLRLGLAGGVDTQYF.